This T cell receptor (beta chain) was profiled in a study of T cells in localized non-small cell lung cancer (TCRdb year 2020). A note on the overall study: The study examined T cell repertoires in approximately 240 patients with early-stage NSCLC and compared tumors with uninvolved tumor-adjacent lungs. A mean age of about 66 years was recorded for the NSCLC patients, of whom around 140 were male and around 100 were female. The cohort was made up of 200 to 250 treatment-naive NSCLC patients whose localized lung tumors had been resected.

At diagnosis, peripheral blood, uninvolved tumor-adjacent lung and tumor were collected and stored as a combination of fresh-frozen and FFPE material. The CDR3 spans 13 residues, from the cysteine through the phenylalanine. CDR3 DNA only is kept here, 39 bases in frame from base 1. As encoded in the germline V gene, CDR1 is MDHEN while CDR2 is SYDVKM. At the junction V is shortened by 5 bases and J by 5 bases, with 12 bases in between. Relative to its sample, this clone is large (0.1 to 1%). Its antigen is unknown. Base qualities are not at hand, and no much larger clone is one base apart. What the authors observed across the whole study: The highest T cell clonality was observed in uninvolved tumor-adjacent lung, where clonality exceeded that of tumor, suggesting that antigenic responses were more focused in uninvolved tumor-adjacent lung. Because the study design was exploratory, TCR variables were selected using unadjusted p-values without false-discovery rate correction. Of the top 100 tumor clones, a median of roughly 60 were detected in paired uninvolved adjacent lung; under 30 were also among that lung's top 100. Longer overall survival was associated with higher blood T cell density, whereas shorter survival was associated with higher adjacent-lung clonality. Because multi-region tumor sequencing was not done, intratumor heterogeneity could not be ruled out.

The immunoSEQ Assay was used to sequence TCR beta CDR3 regions from DNA. The authors processed their data as follows. To compute T cell density, TCR beta template counts were normalized to usable DNA, which was estimated by amplifying housekeeping genes. Using the preseqR package, richness was estimated by extrapolating to 120,000 templates for tissue samples and 400,000 templates for PBMC samples. Clonality was taken to be one minus Pielou's evenness. To identify tissue-enriched TCRs, differential abundance testing was run on productive amino-acid clonotypes with a minimum total count of 5 and an alpha of 0.1. The Jaccard Index and the Morisita Overlap Index were used to quantify repertoire overlap between compartments. GLIPH clustered TCR beta CDR3s with public tetramer-defined viral CDR3s; viral motifs required at least three viral sequences plus V-gene enrichment. Not all clones reach the TCRdb copy of this immuneACCESS table, which keeps in-frame sequences only. Checked studies attribute under half of the gap to unresolved V genes and leave the rest unexplained. Clonal size and the V and J genes are those of that table, whereas D and trimming came from the DNA. The sample yields 1,500 to 2,000 clones; 22% were counted once. The ten most abundant clones make up over 9% of the sample.

The chain joins TRBV28 to TRBJ1-1; too little of a D gene remains to name it. The clonotype was recovered from a male donor aged 60 or older with stage I lung adenocarcinoma. The input for sequencing was lung tumor tissue, taken before any cancer treatment. CDR3 protein: CASSPQTETEAFF. The nucleotide sequence is given as TGTGCCAGCAGTCCCCAAACTGAGACTGAAGCTTTCTTT.